The next 3 T cell receptor beta chains were all read from a single sample in a study of T cells in Graves' hyperthyroidism and ophthalmopathy. The CDR3 regions of TCR beta were amplified from RNA transcripts. TCR CDR3 underwent first-round RT-PCR with the HTBI primer set. Each CDR3 protein is one row after TCRdb ran MiXCR on the multiplex PCR reads. Seen here are hundreds of thousands of distinct CDR3 sequences, around a sixth observed once, and the top ten hold about 14%. The sequenced sample was blood. The receptors here all came from a woman aged 18-35 years with Graves' hyperthyroidism.

This clonotype has only a few counts. This sequence joins TRBV6-1 and TRBJ1-5; no clear D. This CDR3 contains 13 residues. V dropped 4 bases and J dropped 4 bases, with 8 bases sitting between them. Germline V gene lookup returns CDR1 MNHNS and CDR2 SASEGT. The CDR3 is CASSVLNNQPQHF. As DNA, the CDR3 is TGTGCCAGCAGTGTCCTCAATAATCAGCCCCAGCATTTT.

This clonotype was counted between two and nine times. This rearrangement joins TRBV5-8 to TRBJ2-7; a possible D gene is TRBD1 (6 bases). This CDR3 is built from 14 residues. Trimming cost V 0 bases and J 2 bases, with 9 bases left between them. In germline, CDR1 is SGHTS, CDR2 YDEGEE. DNA of the CDR3: TGTGCCAGCAGCTTGGCCGGGGACACCTACGAGCAGTACTTC. Translated: CASSLAGDTYEQYF. Based on the CDR3 plus reference TRBV5-8 and TRBJ2-7, the full variable domain is EAGVTQSPTHLIKTRGQQATLRCSPISGHTSVYWYQQALGLGLQFLLWYDEGEERNRGNFPPRFSGRQFPNYSSELNVNALELEDSALYLCASSLAGDTYEQYFGPGTRLTVT.

There are many counts of this clonotype. The chain combines TRBV6-1 with TRBJ2-3, with 11 bases aligning to TRBD2. The germline gives CDR1 MNHNS, CDR2 SASEGT. V shed 6 bases, J shed 4 bases, and the junction held 12 bases outside the gene matches. The CDR3 sequence is 17 residues long. CDR3 sequence (DNA): TGTGCCAGCAGACCGGCCGGGCTAGCGGGGGGTGCAGATACGCAGTATTTT. Translation: CASRPAGLAGGADTQYF.